The clone carrying this TCR beta chain has more than one count but fewer than ten. The data stem from a study of T-cell reconstitution after alpha-beta-depleted transplantation in children. This sample's TCRbeta library carried unique molecular identifier barcodes. Via MiXCR, TCRdb re-called the PCR reads, giving one row per CDR3 protein. This table holds 750,000 to 950,000 distinct CDR3 sequences, 15% to 20% found once. Here the sequenced sample was PBMCs, mostly from graft donor cells, taken 360 days after TCRalphabeta/CD19-depleted stem cell transplant. The clonotype comes from a male patient under 18 who had a stem cell transplant for acute lymphoblastic leukemia, so the T cells may come from the graft donor.

The CDR3 DNA follows: TGCGCCAGCAGCTTGGGATGGGTCCCACCTTTCGGGTGCAATCAGCCCCAGCATTTT. This sequence encodes CASSLGWVPPFGCNQPQHF. The chain links TRBV5-1 to TRBJ1-5, with D unresolved. The V end was cut by 0 bases, the J end by 2 bases, with 21 bases between. CDR1 is SGHRS and CDR2 is YFSETQ in the germline V gene. The CDR3 extends over 19 amino acids.